The present entry profiles one T cell receptor beta chain with its context. This record comes from a study of blood T cell repertoires in COVID-19. Turning to the study itself: T cells, B-cell-depleted T cells, or PBMCs supplied cDNA or gDNA.

Authors' data handling: For nucleated cells, counts were estimated from reference gene primer amplification. Assay: immunoSEQ multiplex PCR; the TCRdb copy retains only in-frame clones and omits some. Clone size and the V and J calls come from that table; the DNA yielded D and trimming. The table shows nearly 250,000 clones, with about 89% occurring only once. What was sequenced was peripheral blood. The sequence came from an older woman who had recovered from COVID-19.

CDR3 bases: TGTGCCAGCAGTGACGGCGGAGCGGGGGAGCTGTTTTTT. Protein sequence: CASSDGGAGELFF. The chain employs TRBV2 and TRBJ2-2; D is unclear. V was cut by 3 bases and J by 8 bases, with 10 bases left in between. CDR1 is SNHLY and CDR2 is FYNNEI in the germline V gene. The CDR3 extends over 13 amino acids.